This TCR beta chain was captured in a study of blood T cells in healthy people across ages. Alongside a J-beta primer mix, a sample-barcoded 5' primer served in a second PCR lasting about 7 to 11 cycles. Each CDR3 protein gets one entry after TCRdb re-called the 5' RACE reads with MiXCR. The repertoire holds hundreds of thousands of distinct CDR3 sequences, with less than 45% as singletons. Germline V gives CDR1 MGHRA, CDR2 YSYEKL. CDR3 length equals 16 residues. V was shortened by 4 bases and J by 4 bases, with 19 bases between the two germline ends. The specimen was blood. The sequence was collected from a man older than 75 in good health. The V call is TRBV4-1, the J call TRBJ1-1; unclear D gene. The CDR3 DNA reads TGCGCCAGCAGCCCGTCTATTTCGGACCCCCGCACTGAAGCTTTCTTT. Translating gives CASSPSISDPRTEAFF.